This TCR beta chain was recorded in a study of blood T cell repertoires in COVID-19. About the study: Sample material is recorded as cDNA or gDNA derived from T cells, B-cell-depleted T cells, or PBMCs.

Sequencing was performed with immunoSEQ multiplex PCR; in TCRdb, only in-frame clones are kept and a portion is missing. The sample comprises about 130,000 clones, 80% to 90% of which are singletons, and over 3.5% rests with the top ten. V lost 2 bases, J lost 3 bases, and 8 bases lay in between. The CDR3 runs to 14 residues. From germline, CDR1 is MNHEY and CDR2 SMNVEV (reference sequence). Sequencing was carried out using peripheral blood. The TCR sequence derives from a woman in her fifties or sixties with acute or convalescent COVID-19. This chain joins TRBV27 and TRBJ2-1, with D unresolved. The CDR3 DNA follows: TGTGCCAGCAGTTTAGATGGGCGCTACAATGAGCAGTTCTTC. Translation gives CASSLDGRYNEQFF.